This TCR beta chain was sequenced during a study of T cells in Graves' hyperthyroidism and ophthalmopathy. Concerning this clonotype itself: No antigen is known for it.

Study results and limitations: Also found in blood were most expanded thyroid clonotypes above 0.001.

With a duration under 2 months, the hyperthyroidism was newly diagnosed in patients aged 18 to 65. RNA transcripts served as the template for amplifying TCR beta CDR3 regions. Initially, a first-round RT-PCR of the TCR CDR3 employed the HTBI primer set. TCRdb redid the calling of the multiplex PCR reads with MiXCR, one entry per CDR3 protein. The sample lists hundreds of thousands of distinct CDR3 sequences, around 38% seen once, with approximately 8.7% in the top ten. The V end lost 5 bases, the J end lost 4 bases, and 15 bases lay between the germline ends. Per the germline V gene, CDR1 is SNHLY and CDR2 is FYNNEI. The CDR3 is 14 residues long.

Input material: blood. This receptor was obtained from a man between 18 and 29 years old with Graves' hyperthyroidism. The V gene is TRBV2, the J gene TRBJ2-7; tentatively, D is TRBD1 (6 bases). This chain's CDR3 is CASSLDRPSYEQYF. The CDR3 nucleotides read TGTGCCAGCAGTTTAGACAGGCCCTCGTACGAGCAGTACTTC.